This TCR beta chain was captured by sequencing in a study of cytomegalovirus exposure and HLA in healthy donors (dated by TCRdb to 2016 to 2017). For context, the study as a whole: An earlier analysis of approximately 640 of the donors reported about 290 Gb of sequence data and around 120 million unique TCR beta sequences from some 180 million T cells. Using immunosequencing, the study profiled T cell repertoires from approximately 700 subjects and related those repertoires to cytomegalovirus serostatus. Roughly 300 gigabases of sequencing data and 91 million or so unique TCR sequences made up an early release that covered roughly 670 HLA-typed donors. Alongside the repertoire data, information on donor age, sex, ethnicity and CMV serostatus was compiled. To predict cytomegalovirus infection status, the study combined high-throughput TCR immunosequencing, statistical association of individual TCRs with disease status, and machine learning. HLA typing included class I and class II loci at four-digit resolution. A separate validation cohort of some 130 different subjects was used in addition to the 666-subject first cohort. In the later analysis, no new phenotypic data were used to find candidate immune exposures; instead, reliance was placed on TCR beta sequences and their occurrence across donors. To decide whether each TCR beta V gene segment behaved as functional or pseudogenic, an earlier analysis of fewer than 750 of the donors relied on high-throughput TCR beta sequencing. Roughly five DR-DQ haplotypes were handled as single units for association and clustering because linkage in the cohort was strong. Genome-wide SNP genotypes for about three fifths of the roughly 700 donors were used in a later genetic analysis, which treated that subset as a discovery cohort. On average, around 240,000 unique TCR beta nucleotide sequences were sequenced per donor among 300 to 500 genotyped donors of the cohort, with around 19% of those sequences being non-productive. Among the approximately 400 genotyped donors, around 81% belonged to the genetic ancestry cluster associated with self-reported Caucasian donors. Typing coverage varied by locus: 629-630 donors for A, B, C, DRB1 and DQB1; some 520 for DQA1; about 570 for DPA1; 450 to 480 for DPB1. Every repertoire in the discovery cohort had been generated on one and the same sequencing platform. To study patterns of TCR occurrence, a later analysis re-analyzed previously published TCR beta repertoires from hundreds of donors and added high-resolution HLA genotyping. The study aimed to test whether cataloging public T cell receptors could reveal signatures of past pathogen exposure.

Libraries came from the immunoSEQ multiplex PCR assay. A mixture of 60 forward primers for TCR Vbeta segments and 13 reverse primers for TCR Jbeta segments was used in the multiplex PCR. A multiplex PCR assay on genomic DNA amplified the CDR3 region of rearranged TCR beta genes. The amplified TCR beta libraries were sequenced on the Illumina HiSeq System as 87-base-pair reads. The original pipeline was this. A later analysis counted some 80 million unique TCR beta chains across the 670 or so repertoires, and some 11 million of these chains were shared by at least two donors. To remove PCR and sequencing errors, raw reads were error-corrected and collapsed into unique sequences using a nearest-neighbor algorithm that merged closely related sequences. Alignment of CDR3 sequences to IMGT reference sequences was used to assign V, D and J gene segments. For a sequence to be retained, at least a six-nucleotide match to both a V gene segment and a J gene segment was required. Rearrangements were called productive when the CDR3 lacked stop codons and stayed in frame with V and J; all others were non-productive. CDR3 was defined according to IMGT convention as the region running from the second conserved V-encoded cysteine to the conserved J-encoded phenylalanine. In an earlier analysis of just under 600 of the donors, sequences lacking an unambiguous match to a single V gene segment were excluded. An earlier analysis of several hundred of the donors called V segments functional above 56.7% productive rearrangements and segregating when the between-donor standard deviation exceeded 5%. A statistical classification framework was developed to diagnose cytomegalovirus status using the catalog of TCR beta chain sequences. A later analysis assigned V and J genes by comparing TCR nucleotide sequences with IMGT/GENE-DB human TR gene sequences. A later analysis assigned CDR3 sequences and most-parsimonious VDJ recombination scenarios with the TCRdist pipeline. In a later analysis, every TCR beta chain was defined by the combination of its CDR3 amino acid sequence and its V-gene family, and reads without a unique V-gene family were dropped. In a later analysis, 450 to 600 highly shared, low-generation-probability nucleotide sequences were removed to address suspected cross-contamination and a sequencing artifact. A later analysis calculated a clonal expansion index for each public chain from normalized within-repertoire ranks of inferred template counts. In a later analysis, generation probabilities were computed using a VDJ recombination model fitted to out-of-frame rearrangements, and the results were checked against IGoR. A later analysis scored TCR-TCR, TCR-HLA and TCR-CMV co-occurrence with hypergeometric tests, applying a repertoire-size bias correction to TCR pairs. False discovery rates were estimated in a later analysis by permuting HLA or CMV assignments 20 times. A later analysis grouped co-occurring TCRs with DBSCAN, adding TCRdist sequence similarity when clustering within HLA-allele-positive subsets. Repertoires with fewer than 30,000 or more than 120,000 public chains, plus five repertoires with anomalous nucleotide sharing, were excluded from co-occurrence clustering. As stored in TCRdb, this immuneACCESS dataset retains in-frame rearrangements with V and J assigned. A fraction of the clones does not appear; measured against another copy, unresolved V genes explain less than half of the discrepancy, and the remainder lacks a known reason. V, J and clone size were drawn from that table, and D and trimming were deduced from the DNA. This sample lists some 140,000 clones; approximately 74% were detected once. Around 2.3% of the sample comes from the top ten.

Note on this clone: This clone's antigen is unknown. Base qualities are not recorded, but no much larger clone differs from it by a single base.

The paper as a whole reports these results and caveats: Immune exposure information for the cohort was limited to CMV serostatus. The study gave a list of 150 to 200 TCR beta chains associated with cytomegalovirus. The cohort was sequenced for TCR beta chains only, and without alpha or paired-chain data the features that could be detected were limited. Most TCR sequences were seen in very few donors, while some public TCRs were found in many individuals. HLA typing was unavailable for some donors at each locus, so association tests used only the typed subset. A later genetic analysis associated a missense DCLRE1C variant with V-gene and J-gene trimming of TCR beta chains, and an independent cohort replicated the association. Broadly in line with IMGT annotations, most TCR beta V segments showed up in productive rearrangements about 87% or about 30% of the time in an earlier analysis of approximately 600 of the donors. Presence/absence analyses assumed roughly uniform sequencing depth across donors, an assumption that may not hold. A further reported finding was that TCR beta sequences accurately predicted the HLA-A and HLA-B alleles for most subjects in the first cohort. The earlier analysis of 587 of the donors excluded 15 to 20 rarely observed V segments, including chromosome 9 orphons, because counts were too low. The classifier was reported to diagnose cytomegalovirus status with high specificity and sensitivity in both the original and validation cohorts. When HLA alleles, especially DR and DQ, strongly co-occurred, TCR associations were difficult to assign to individual alleles. In a later analysis, HLA-associated TCR beta chains were found to be more clonally expanded and to have lower generation probabilities than equally common non-associated chains. Correlated functional status among segregating V segments might be attributable to linkage disequilibrium, but an unknown experimental factor could not be ruled out. A few of the identified cytomegalovirus-associated TCR beta chains were confirmed in vitro to be specific for cytomegalovirus antigens. A later analysis reported that several top co-occurrence clusters appeared linked to parvovirus B19, influenza, CMV and Epstein-Barr virus. A later analysis found that TCR association rates varied across HLA loci, with DRB1 alleles showing the most associated TCRs and HLA-C alleles the fewest. In a later genetic analysis, fewer N-insertions in productive TCRs were reported among donors in an Asian-associated ancestry cluster than the roughly 700-donor mean. A cluster of highly shared sequence variants was judged likely to be a technical artifact of the sequencing pipeline. At a false discovery rate of 0.05, a later analysis linked some 18,000 TCR beta sequences to specific HLA alleles. According to a later analysis, most CMV-associated TCR beta chains appeared to be HLA-restricted, and the HLA associations seemed to be driven largely by CMV exposure. The authors suggested that the approach could potentially be generalized to other disease states and immunological phenotypes.

In total, roughly 710 healthy bone marrow donors made up the cohort. All cohort members were sampled while nominally healthy, although unrecorded immune exposures were likely present. The donor was CMV seronegative and was included in the group of a few hundred seronegative cohort members. A peripheral blood sample was provided by each donor, and peripheral blood mononuclear cells were used for TCR beta sequencing. Genomic DNA was extracted from the blood cell samples with the Qiagen DNeasy Blood Extraction Kit. The sample taken for sequencing was PBMCs. The TCR was taken from a young man in good health and CMV-seronegative.

The CDR3 reads CASSQDRGSGVTDTQYF. Here is the DNA: TGTGCCAGCAGCCAAGATCGGGGTAGCGGGGTTACAGATACGCAGTATTTT. The chain links TRBV14 with TRBJ2-3, with TRBD2 matching 8 junction bases. Looking up the germline V gene yields CDR1 SGHDN and CDR2 FVKESK. Trimming takes 0 bases off V and 3 bases off J; junction bases not matched to a gene: 8. Measured from the cysteine to the phenylalanine, the CDR3 is 17 residues long. The retained sequence is limited to the CDR3, 51 bases, with the frame set at the first base.